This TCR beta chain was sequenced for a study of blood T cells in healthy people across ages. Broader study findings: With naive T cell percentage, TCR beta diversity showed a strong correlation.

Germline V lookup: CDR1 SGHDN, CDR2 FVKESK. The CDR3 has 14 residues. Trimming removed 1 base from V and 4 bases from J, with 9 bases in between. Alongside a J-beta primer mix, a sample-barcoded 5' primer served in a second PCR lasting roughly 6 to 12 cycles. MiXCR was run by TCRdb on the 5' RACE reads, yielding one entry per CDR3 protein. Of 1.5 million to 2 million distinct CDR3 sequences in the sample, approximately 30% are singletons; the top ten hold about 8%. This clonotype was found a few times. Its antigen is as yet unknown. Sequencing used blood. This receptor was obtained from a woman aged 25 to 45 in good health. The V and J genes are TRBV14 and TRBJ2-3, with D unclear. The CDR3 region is CASSQVSGADTQYF. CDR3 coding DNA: TGTGCCAGCAGCCAAGTCTCTGGAGCAGATACGCAGTATTTT. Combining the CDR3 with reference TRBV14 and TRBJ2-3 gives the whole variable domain EAGVTQFPSHSVIEKGQTVTLRCDPISGHDNLYWYRRVMGKEIKFLLHFVKESKQDESGMPNNRFLAERTGGTYSTLKVQPAELEDSGVYFCASSQVSGADTQYFGPGTRLTVL.